The entry that follows covers one T cell receptor beta chain sequence. Its antigen is not known. CDR1 SGHTA and CDR2 FQGTGA come from the germline V gene. The CDR3 has 19 amino acids. The V and J ends lost 1 base and 8 bases, in that order; junction bases with no gene match: 19. The data originate from a study of cytomegalovirus exposure and HLA in healthy donors. Amplification used 60 Vbeta primers and 13 Jbeta primers. The method was immunoSEQ multiplex PCR; TCRdb's version includes in-frame clones alone and lacks a portion of them. In the table there are about 230,000 clones, approximately 90% of which are singletons. Study results and limitations: Rarity characterized most TCR sequences, yet some public TCRs appeared in many donors.

V usage is TRBV7-3 and J usage is TRBJ2-3; the match to TRBD2 covers 9 bases. Sequenced sample: PBMCs. The clonotype was recovered from a woman aged 18-29 years in good health and CMV-seronegative. Written as DNA, the CDR3 is TGTGCCAGCAGCTTAATTTCAGGGACTAGCCCACCGCCCAGCGGTACGCAGTATTTT. Amino acid sequence: CASSLISGTSPPPSGTQYF.